The next 21 T cell receptor beta chains were all read from a single sample in a study of human T cells and chemical hapten exposure. TCRdb used MiXCR to reprocess the RACE reads, holding one entry per CDR3 protein. The sample lists tens of thousands of distinct CDR3 sequences; about 8.6% were seen once. Time point reported: healthy volunteer bleed at 2 weeks. From whole blood left unfractionated, total RNA was extracted. Input material: whole blood. These receptors all come from a female donor in good health. Some clones in this sample may be carry-over from other donors' samples.

V gene TRBV25-1 combines with J gene TRBJ2-1; D may be TRBD2 (6 bases). Trimming took 3 bases from V and 0 from J, leaving 15 bases between them. The CDR3 contains 17 residues. CDR1 and CDR2 (germline): MGHDK, SYGVNS. The CDR3 sequence is CASSDSLSGVSYNEQFF. The CDR3 nucleotides read TGTGCCAGCAGTGATTCACTTAGCGGAGTCTCCTACAATGAGCAGTTCTTC.

The chain couples TRBV24-1 to TRBJ2-5; D possibly uses TRBD1 or TRBD2 (5 bases each). The ends were cut back, 3 bases at V and 2 bases at J, with 12 bases in the middle. The germline V gene has CDR1 KGHDR and CDR2 SFDVKD. The CDR3 sequence is 15 residues long. CDR3 bases: TGTGCCACCAGTGATCCGGGACCCATACAAGAGACCCAGTACTTC. It encodes CATSDPGPIQETQYF.

This clonotype was picked up many times. The chain carries TRBV7-3 and TRBJ1-1; tentatively, D is TRBD1 (5 bases). The CDR3 spans 13 residues. V lost 2 bases, J lost 2 bases, and 6 bases lay in between. Germline V gene sequence: CDR1 SGHTA, CDR2 FQGTGA. CDR3 residues: CASSLGANTEAFF. The CDR3, as DNA: TGTGCCAGCAGCTTAGGGGCAAACACTGAAGCTTTCTTT.

The sample holds a few counts of this clonotype. The rearrangement uses TRBV7-9 and TRBJ2-4, with D unclear. CDR1 is SEHNR, CDR2 FQNEAQ, per germline (reference sequence). With 3 bases removed from V and 12 bases from J, the gap between germline ends came to 12 bases. The CDR3 runs 12 residues. In DNA form, the CDR3 reads TGTGCCAGCAGCTTGGCCGAAAGTGGTCAGTACTTC. It translates to CASSLAESGQYF.

V usage is TRBV12-3 or TRBV12-4 and J usage is TRBJ2-1; D is undetermined. The CDR3 length is 11 residues. The V gene lost 5 bases and the J gene lost 8 bases, with 7 bases spanning the gap. The CDR3 sequence: CASSDLYEQFF. The CDR3 DNA follows: TGTGCCAGCAGTGACCTTTATGAGCAGTTCTTC.

The rearrangement joins TRBV13 to TRBJ2-3; 7 bases align to TRBD1. This CDR3 has 16 amino acids. The J segment lost 3 bases and the V segment lost 5 bases, leaving 11 bases of the junction unmatched. The germline CDR1 and CDR2 sequences are PRHDT and FYEKMQ (reference sequence). CDR3 loop: CASSLRRGRLTDTQYF. The CDR3 region has the DNA TGTGCCAGCAGCCTACGTAGGGGGCGACTAACAGATACGCAGTATTTT.

The chain employs TRBV10-3 and TRBJ2-1, with 9 bases matching TRBD1. Germline V gene lookup returns CDR1 ENHRY and CDR2 SYGVKD. V trimming: 8 bases; J trimming: 9 bases; junction bases outside the gene matches: 20. This CDR3 has 17 residues. The CDR3 nucleotides read TGTGCCATCTCCGTCACAGGGGGCGAGGGGAAGACGGGTGAGCAGTTCTTC. Its protein is CAISVTGGEGKTGEQFF.

This clonotype was counted between two and nine times. V is TRBV3-1 and J is TRBJ2-1, with TRBD2 matching 8 bases. Trimming cost V 3 bases and J 0 bases; bases outside gene matches: 1. CDR1 LGHDT and CDR2 YNNKEL come from the germline V gene (reference sequence). The CDR3 sequence is 15 residues long. Written as DNA, the CDR3 is TGTGCCAGCAGCCATACTAGCGGCTCCTACAATGAGCAGTTCTTC. Its translation is CASSHTSGSYNEQFF.

The chain combines TRBV6-5 with TRBJ2-1, with D perhaps matching TRBD2 (5 bases). Germline CDR1 reads MNHEY; CDR2 reads SVGAGI. V lost 1 base and J 0 bases, leaving 7 bases between the germline ends. The CDR3 spans 15 residues. The CDR3 DNA reads as TGTGCCAGCAGTTACTTAGGGAGCTCCTACAATGAGCAGTTCTTC. It specifies CASSYLGSSYNEQFF.

The V and J genes are TRBV20-1 and TRBJ2-5, with TRBD2 matching over 10 bases. Germline V gene data show CDR1 as DFQATT and CDR2 as SNEGSKA (reference sequence). With V trimmed by 0 bases and J by 3 bases, 4 bases remained unmatched. The CDR3 has 15 amino acids. Written as DNA, the CDR3 is TGCAGTGCTAGAGATCCAGCGGGAGGGGAAGAGACCCAGTACTTC. It translates to CSARDPAGGEETQYF.

V and J are TRBV10-3 and TRBJ2-7; 10 bases line up with TRBD1. The germline V gene has CDR1 ENHRY and CDR2 SYGVKD. This CDR3 region has 14 residues. Germline trimming cut 7 bases from V and 2 bases from J; bases unmatched to any gene: 5. CDR3 DNA: TGTGCCATCACCGAGGACAGGGGGACCTACGAGCAGTACTTC. This translates into CAITEDRGTYEQYF.

This clonotype was found a few times. The rearrangement joins TRBV5-1 to TRBJ2-3; D call uncertain. CDR1 is SGHRS and CDR2 is YFSETQ in the germline V gene. V lost 1 base, J lost 5 bases, and 17 bases lay in between. The CDR3 sequence is 16 residues long. CDR3 in amino acids: CASSLIYALRRDTQYF. CDR3 DNA: TGCGCCAGCAGCTTGATTTACGCTCTTCGGAGAGATACGCAGTATTTT.

This chain uses TRBV7-9 with TRBJ1-1; D remains unclear. The CDR3 loop spans 14 amino acids. Trimming removed 7 bases at V and 3 bases at J, with 15 bases between. Germline-derived CDR1 and CDR2 are SEHNR and FQNEAQ (reference sequence). The CDR3 DNA sequence: TGTGCCAGCACCGGACCGGACTCTTACACTGAAGCTTTCTTT. Its translation is CASTGPDSYTEAFF.

The chain employs TRBV20-1 and TRBJ2-7; D might be TRBD1 (6 bases). Germline loops: CDR1 DFQATT, CDR2 SNEGSKA (reference sequence). The ends were cut back, 5 bases at V and 0 bases at J, with 11 bases in the middle. The CDR3 has 13 residues. CDR3 nucleotide sequence: TGCAGTGCTGAGACAGGACCCTCCTACGAGCAGTACTTC. Its translation is CSAETGPSYEQYF.

The gene calls are TRBV5-1 and TRBJ2-5; 7 bases line up with TRBD1. The CDR3 length is 15 residues. CDR1 and CDR2 from the germline V gene are SGHRS and YFSETQ. The V segment lost 0 bases and the J segment 3 bases; nucleotides outside the gene matches: 5. CDR3 in amino acids: CASSLGGQPEETQYF. For the CDR3, the DNA is TGCGCCAGCAGCTTGGGGGGACAGCCTGAAGAGACCCAGTACTTC.

Regarding this clonotype: A clone one base away is much larger, so this may be a read error. The rearrangement joins TRBV6-4 to TRBJ2-3, with 10 nucleotides matching TRBD2. The junction had 1 base not matched to a gene; V was cut back by 2 bases and J by 2 bases. The CDR3 length is 15 residues. Germline V gene sequence: CDR1 MRHNA, CDR2 SNTAGT. The CDR3 is CASSDGTSDTDTQYF. The CDR3 nucleotides are TGTGCCAGCAGTGACGGGACTAGCGACACAGATACGCAGTATTTT.

This clonotype has only a few counts. This sequence joins TRBV2 and TRBJ2-1; the match to TRBD2 covers 9 bases. V shed 5 bases and J 6 bases; nucleotides not matched to a gene: 11. The CDR3 is made up of 16 amino acids. The germline V gene encodes CDR1 SNHLY and CDR2 FYNNEI. The CDR3 loop is CASSQRNLAGINEQFF. The CDR3 DNA reads TGTGCCAGCAGTCAACGAAACCTAGCGGGAATCAATGAGCAGTTCTTC.

The V call is TRBV20-1, the J call TRBJ2-1, with 10 bases identical to TRBD2. V lost 4 bases, J lost 0 bases, and 12 bases stayed unmatched. This CDR3 has 18 amino acids. Looked up from germline, CDR1 is DFQATT and CDR2 is SNEGSKA (reference sequence). The CDR3 DNA reads TGCAGTGCTACCTACAGGGGGGCTAGCGGGAGCTCCTACAATGAGCAGTTCTTC. Its translation is CSATYRGASGSSYNEQFF.

The table lists this clonotype with a few counts. The gene calls are TRBV29-1 and TRBJ2-5; D gene ambiguous. This CDR3 spans 11 amino acids. V was shortened by 3 bases and J by 5 bases, with 7 bases between the two germline ends. Germline loops: CDR1 SQVTM, CDR2 ANQGSEA. The DNA of the CDR3 is TGCAGCGTTGAGAAGGAGGAGACCCAGTACTTC. It is translated as CSVEKEETQYF.

The chain combines TRBV29-1 with TRBJ2-1; D possibly uses TRBD1 or TRBD2 (6 bases each). This CDR3 comprises 13 residues. Germline CDR1 reads SQVTM; CDR2 reads ANQGSEA. The germline V and J ends were trimmed by 4 bases and 4 bases, with 11 bases remaining between them. The chain's CDR3 is CSVAGDTYNEQFF. As DNA, the CDR3 is TGCAGCGTTGCGGGGGACACGTACAATGAGCAGTTCTTC.

V gene TRBV6-6 combines with J gene TRBJ1-4, with D uncertain. Trimming shortened V by 6 bases and J by 0 bases, and 5 bases separated the two germline ends. Germline V lookup: CDR1 MNHNY, CDR2 SVGAGI (reference sequence). This CDR3 has 13 amino acids. The CDR3 spells CASRGATNEKLFF. In DNA form, the CDR3 reads TGTGCCAGCAGGGGTGCAACTAATGAAAAACTGTTTTTT.